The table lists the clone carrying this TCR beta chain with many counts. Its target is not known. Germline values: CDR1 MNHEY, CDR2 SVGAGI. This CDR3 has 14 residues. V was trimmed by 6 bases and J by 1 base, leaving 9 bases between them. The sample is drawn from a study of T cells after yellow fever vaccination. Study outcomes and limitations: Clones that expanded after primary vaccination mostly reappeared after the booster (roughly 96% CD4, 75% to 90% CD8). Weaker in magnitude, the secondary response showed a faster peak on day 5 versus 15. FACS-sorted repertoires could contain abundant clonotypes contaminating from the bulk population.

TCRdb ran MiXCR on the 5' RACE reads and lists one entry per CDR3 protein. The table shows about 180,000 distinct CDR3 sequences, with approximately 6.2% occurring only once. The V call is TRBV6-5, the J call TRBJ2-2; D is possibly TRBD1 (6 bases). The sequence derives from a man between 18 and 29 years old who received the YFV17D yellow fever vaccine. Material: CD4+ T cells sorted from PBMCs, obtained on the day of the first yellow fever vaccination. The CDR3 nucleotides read TGTGCCAGCAGATCGGACAGGAACACCGGGGAGCTGTTTTTT. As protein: CASRSDRNTGELFF.